This passage covers 12 T cell receptor beta chains from one sample sequenced in a study of identifying expanded T cells in peripheral blood. Here immunoSEQ multiplex PCR was the method, and the copy in TCRdb shows in-frame clones only, minus some. The sample records about 94,000 clones, approximately 85% being singletons. The sample was blood. Receptor source: a person between 18 and 75 years old in good health.

The chain is built from TRBV19 and TRBJ1-1; D is undetermined. V was shortened by 3 bases and J by 2 bases, with 7 bases between the two germline ends. In germline, CDR1 is LNHDA, CDR2 SQIVND (reference sequence). The CDR3 covers 13 residues. CDR3 DNA sequence: TGTGCCAGTAGTATTAGGGCAAACACTGAAGCTTTCTTT. Translation: CASSIRANTEAFF.

The chain uses TRBV29-1 and TRBJ2-1, with 7 bases lining up with TRBD1. Losses at the gene ends were 7 bases for V and 4 bases for J; bases not matched to a gene: 1. CDR1 and CDR2 from the germline V gene are SQVTM and ANQGSEA. This CDR3 is 11 amino acids long. The CDR3 protein is CSAGQYNEQFF. The CDR3 region has the DNA TGCAGCGCGGGACAGTACAATGAGCAGTTCTTC.

The chain combines TRBV2 with TRBJ1-4; D might be TRBD1 (5 bases). There are 15 residues in the CDR3. Trimming took off 3 bases at V and 8 bases at J, with 16 bases between the two ends. The germline CDR1 and CDR2 sequences are SNHLY and FYNNEI. CDR3 sequence: CASSDVGRGDEKLFF. CDR3 nucleotide sequence: TGTGCCAGCAGTGACGTGGGGCGAGGGGACGAAAAACTGTTTTTT.

This chain links TRBV30 with TRBJ1-2, with 9 bases fitting TRBD1. CDR1 is GTSNPN and CDR2 is SVGIG in the germline V gene (reference sequence). The CDR3 loop spans 13 amino acids. Germline trimming cut 5 bases from V and 4 bases from J; bases unmatched to any gene: 5. The CDR3 nucleotides are TGTGCCTGGGGACAGGGGAAGGGCTATGGCTACACCTTC. Encoded protein: CAWGQGKGYGYTF.

The rearrangement links TRBV30 to TRBJ2-1, with D unresolved. V lost 0 bases, J lost 3 bases, and 9 bases lay in between. The germline gives CDR1 GTSNPN, CDR2 SVGIG (reference sequence). The CDR3 has 14 residues. CDR3 coding DNA: TGTGCCTGGAGTGTACCCCCACACTACAATGAGCAGTTCTTC. Protein sequence: CAWSVPPHYNEQFF.

CDR3 DNA: TGCGCCAGCAGCTTGGGGACGGCGACCGGGGAGCTGTTTTTT. Its protein is CASSLGTATGELFF. J is TRBJ2-2 and V is TRBV5-1, with D unclear. This CDR3 contains 14 residues. CDR1 is SGHRS and CDR2 is YFSETQ in the germline V gene. Trimming cost V 0 bases and J 5 bases, with 8 bases left between them.

This clone appeared a single time. The chain employs TRBV16 and TRBJ2-1, with TRBD2 matching 15 bases. Germline V CDR1 and CDR2: KGHSY, FQNENV. The CDR3 is 18 residues long. V shed 2 bases, J shed 2 bases, and the junction held 4 bases outside the gene matches. CDR3 sequence reads: CASSQRTSGRVTYNEQFF. CDR3 bases: TGTGCCAGCAGCCAAAGGACTAGCGGGAGGGTTACCTACAATGAGCAGTTCTTC.

The chain employs TRBV9 and TRBJ2-5; 10 bases map to TRBD1. V lost 3 bases and J lost 3; bases outside the gene matches: 5. CDR3 length equals 15 residues. Germline-derived CDR1 and CDR2 are SGDLS and YYNGEE. CDR3 in DNA: TGTGCCAGCAGCGACGGGACAGGGGTCAAAGAGACCCAGTACTTC. Residues: CASSDGTGVKETQYF.

This chain joins TRBV7-9 and TRBJ2-7; D ambiguous. The CDR3 has 12 residues. CDR1 and CDR2 from the germline V gene are SEHNR and FQNEAQ (reference sequence). The germline V and J ends were trimmed by 1 base and 7 bases, with 8 bases remaining between them. The DNA for the CDR3 is TGTGCCAGCAGCTTAGACGTAAGGGAGCAGTACTTC. This gives the protein CASSLDVREQYF.

The chain is built from TRBV9 and TRBJ2-1; 7 bases fit TRBD2. This CDR3 spans 14 amino acids. V dropped 0 bases and J dropped 8; count of bases not matched to a gene: 5. Germline CDR1 is SGDLS and CDR2 is YYNGEE. The CDR3 spells CASSVDPAGHEQFF. The CDR3 coding sequence is TGTGCCAGCAGCGTAGATCCAGCGGGGCATGAGCAGTTCTTC.

The chain is built from TRBV7-2 and TRBJ1-1; D is perhaps TRBD1 (6 bases). CDR3 size: 16 residues. Germline CDR1 reads SGHTA; CDR2 reads FQGNSA. Trimming pared 4 bases from V and 3 bases from J, leaving 18 bases between. The DNA for the CDR3 is TGTGCCAGCAGCTCTCAGGGGATGGTGCAGGACACTGAAGCTTTCTTT. This codes for CASSSQGMVQDTEAFF.

The rearrangement uses TRBV4-1 and TRBJ1-5; D is perhaps TRBD1 (5 bases). Germline CDR1 and CDR2: MGHRA and YSYEKL. Trimming shortened V by 1 base and J by 6 bases, and 10 bases separated the two germline ends. The CDR3 has 14 amino acids. CDR3 sequence (DNA): TGCGCCAGCAGCCAAGGACAGTCGGCTCAGCCCCAGCATTTT. The encoded protein is CASSQGQSAQPQHF.